This T cell receptor beta chain was profiled in a study of molecular identifiers for immune sequencing clone quantification (dated by TCRdb to between 2018 and 2020). The study in broad terms: In a replicate experiment, RNA from approximately 22,000 or 94,000 naive CD8 T cells was split into five aliquots, four of which were sequenced. The study was a methods study using CD8 T cells to benchmark molecular-identifier clustering-based TCR repertoire sequencing (MIDCIRS) and TCR RNA copy counting.

Paper-wide results and their limitations: Identical TCR molecules sharing a barcode could cause highly expanded clone sizes to be underestimated. The naive libraries included spiked-in Jurkat TCR RNA (about ten copies' worth), and this Jurkat TCR RNA is not part of the donor repertoire. Even against a background of about a million naive CD8 T cells, spiked-in Jurkat TCR RNA amounting to a single cell's worth was reported to be detectable. About 3 recovered TCR RNA copies per cell were obtained by modeling, versus approximately 10 by digital PCR, implying a capture efficiency of 25% to 30%. When barcode sub-clustering was left out, chimeric consensus sequences inflated TCR diversity, with chimeras reaching as high as 47%. In CMV-specific effector cells, clones with more than 20 RNA copies contained over 99% of molecules, whereas in naive cells such clones contained under 1% of molecules.

This clonotype was seen many times. The target of this receptor is not known. The input lacks base qualities; no much larger clone sits a single base away. Libraries were constructed by PCR. These reads were obtained on a NextSeq 500. Bulk TCR libraries were generated as previously described, with the TCR primers listed in Table S5 used. The Qiagen AllPrep DNA/RNA kit was used to purify total RNA. Reads from multiple sequencing runs of the same library were pooled before analysis. Under the source paper's analysis protocol: Reads were retained only if their TCR constant sequence matched exactly, and those retained reads were trimmed to 150 nt and grouped according to their 12-nt molecular barcodes. Reads in each barcode group were sub-clustered using a 15% Levenshtein threshold, and a quality-weighted consensus sequence was built for each RNA molecule. Non-functional sequences were removed, as were lower-count sequences one edit away from another. Barcode sub-clusters with fewer than 20% of the maximum read count were removed, based on fitting two negative binomial distributions. TCRdb handled the public reads itself, with Q25 trimming in fastp and clone calling in MiXCR, and kept productive beta chains. Entries that share a CDR3 protein sequence are merged under the most common genes and DNA. The V and J calls follow TCRdb's processing rather than the paper's. The sample table shows about 630,000 distinct CDR3 sequences, and 25% are seen once. Jointly, the top ten make up 0.7% to 0.95% of the sample.

Naive CD8 T cell libraries were made from approximately 22,000 to 940,000 sorted cells using 10%, 30% or 50% of purified RNA. On a BD FACSAria II, naive CD8 T cells were FACS-sorted as CD8+CD4-CCR7+CD45RA+ and collected into RLT Plus buffer. To test detection sensitivity, Jurkat RNA equivalent to more than 8 TCR copies was spiked into samples of roughly 18,000-1,000,000 naive CD8 T cells. CD8 T cells were enriched with RosetteSep CD8+ T Cell Enrichment Cocktail and Ficoll-Paque, followed by ACK red cell lysis. Source material: naive CD8+ T cells from blood, with Jurkat cell RNA spiked in. The sample's cell subset or site, from its label and the paper: FACS-sorted CD8+CD4-CCR7+CD45RA+ naive T cells. This TCR came from a human donor in good health. Some libraries in this study had Jurkat cell RNA spiked in.

The sequenced DNA is TGTGCCAGCAGTTACACTAGCGGGGGAGTACTAAGTGCGGAGCTGTTTTTT. Its coded protein is CASSYTSGGVLSAELFF. The chain is assembled from TRBV6-5 and TRBJ2-2, and 11 junction bases match TRBD2. Reading from cysteine to phenylalanine, the CDR3 counts 17 amino acids. Only the CDR3 DNA is retained, 51 bases long and in frame from the first base. Trimming leaves V shorter by 2 bases and J shorter by 10 bases, with the junction holding 12 bases beyond the gene matches. For CDR1 and CDR2, the germline V gene lists MNHEY and SVGAGI.